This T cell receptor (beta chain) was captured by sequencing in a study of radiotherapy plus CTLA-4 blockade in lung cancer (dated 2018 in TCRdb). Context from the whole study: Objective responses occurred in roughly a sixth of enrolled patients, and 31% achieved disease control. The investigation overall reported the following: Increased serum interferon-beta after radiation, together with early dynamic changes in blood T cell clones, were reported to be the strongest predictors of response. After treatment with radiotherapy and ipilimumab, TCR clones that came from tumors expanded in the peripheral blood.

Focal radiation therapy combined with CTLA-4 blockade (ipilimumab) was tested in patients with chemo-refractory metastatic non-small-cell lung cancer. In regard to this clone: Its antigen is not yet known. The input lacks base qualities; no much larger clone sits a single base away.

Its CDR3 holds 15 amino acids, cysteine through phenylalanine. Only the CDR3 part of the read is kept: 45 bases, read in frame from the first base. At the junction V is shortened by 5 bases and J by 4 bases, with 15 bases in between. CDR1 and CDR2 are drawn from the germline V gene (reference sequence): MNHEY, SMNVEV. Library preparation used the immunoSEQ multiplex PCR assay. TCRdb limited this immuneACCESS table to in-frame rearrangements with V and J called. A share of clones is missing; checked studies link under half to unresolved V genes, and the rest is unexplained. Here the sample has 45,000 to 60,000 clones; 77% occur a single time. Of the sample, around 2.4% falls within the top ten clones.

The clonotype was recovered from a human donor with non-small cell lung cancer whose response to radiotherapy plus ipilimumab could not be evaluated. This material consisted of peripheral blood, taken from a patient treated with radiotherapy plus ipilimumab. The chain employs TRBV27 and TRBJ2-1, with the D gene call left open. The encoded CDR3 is CASSTDGWPYNEQFF. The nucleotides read TGTGCCAGCAGTACCGATGGCTGGCCTTACAATGAGCAGTTCTTC.